The next 2 T cell receptor beta chains were all read from a single sample in a study of T cells of healthy individuals. TCRdb called the 5' RACE reads again in MiXCR, with one record for every CDR3 protein. The sample has more than 60,000 distinct CDR3 sequences; roughly 15% are singletons. The receptors were sampled from a human donor in good health.

This clonotype appeared many times. The genes are TRBV19 and TRBJ1-1; TRBD1 aligns across 9 bases. The junction had 10 bases not matched to a gene; V was cut back by 9 bases and J by 5 bases. The germline gives CDR1 LNHDA, CDR2 SQIVND (reference sequence). This CDR3 spans 14 amino acids. In DNA form, the CDR3 reads TGTGCCAGCAGAACGACAGGGGGTCGGACTGAAGCTTTCTTT. Its protein is CASRTTGGRTEAFF.

This clonotype was detected ten times or more. The rearrangement links TRBV11-1 to TRBJ1-6; D unresolved. V dropped 10 bases and J dropped 11 bases, with 15 bases sitting between them. Germline V gene sequence: CDR1 SGHAT, CDR2 FQDESV (reference sequence). The CDR3 length is 12 residues. CDR3 nucleotides: TGTGCCACCTCGGAGGGTGTGCCACCCCTCCACTTT. Encoded protein: CATSEGVPPLHF.